Presented here are 8 T cell receptor beta chains from one specimen sequenced in a study of T cells in Graves' hyperthyroidism and ophthalmopathy. The CDR3 regions of TCR beta were amplified from RNA transcripts. Carried out on the TCR CDR3, a first-round RT-PCR used the HTBI primer set. TCRdb re-analysed the multiplex PCR reads in MiXCR, keeping a single row per CDR3 protein. The sample comprises a few hundred thousand distinct CDR3 sequences, about 16% of which are singletons, and 25% to 30% rests with the top ten. The specimen sequenced was blood. The receptors come from a woman aged 25 to 39 with Graves' ophthalmopathy.

This clonotype appeared many times. V gene TRBV7-3 combines with J gene TRBJ2-3, with TRBD2 matching over 8 bases. Germline V lookup: CDR1 SGHTA, CDR2 FQGTGA. V shed 5 bases and J 2 bases; nucleotides not matched to a gene: 9. This CDR3 contains 16 residues. Written as DNA, the CDR3 is TGTGCCAGCAGCGCCGGAGCGGGAGCGAACACAGATACGCAGTATTTT. Its translation: CASSAGAGANTDTQYF.

This clonotype was detected only a few times. J is TRBJ2-1 and V is TRBV11-2; possibly TRBD1 for D (5 bases). Germline V gene lookup returns CDR1 SGHAT and CDR2 FQNNGV. V lost 0 bases, J lost 11 bases, and 11 bases lay in between. The CDR3 has 13 residues. As DNA, the CDR3 is TGTGCCAGCAGCTTAGAGGGCACAGGTAAGCAGTTCTTC. Amino acids: CASSLEGTGKQFF.

This clonotype was counted ten times or more. The rearrangement uses TRBV6-1 and TRBJ2-7, with 7 nucleotides matching TRBD1. The CDR3 runs to 15 residues. Trimming at V came to 5 bases and at J to 5 bases, leaving 12 bases not matched to a gene. Germline V gene data show CDR1 as MNHNS and CDR2 as SASEGT. The CDR3 loop reads CASSPRPDRYHEQYF. CDR3 DNA: TGTGCCAGCAGTCCCAGACCGGACAGGTACCACGAGCAGTACTTC.

This clonotype occurred many times. The chain couples TRBV18 to TRBJ1-1; perhaps TRBD1 as D (5 bases). This CDR3 is 13 amino acids long. In germline, CDR1 is KGHSH, CDR2 LQKENI. Deletions cut 3 bases from V and 3 bases from J, with 8 bases between. The CDR3 reads CASSPGGDTEAFF. CDR3 in DNA: TGTGCCAGCTCACCTGGGGGGGACACTGAAGCTTTCTTT.

In its sample, this clonotype was seen a few times. The V and J genes are TRBV7-3 and TRBJ1-1; D possibly corresponds to TRBD1 (6 bases). Trimming left V 5 bases short and J 2 bases short, with 15 bases between. Germline lookup yields CDR1 SGHTA and CDR2 FQGTGA. CDR3 length equals 15 residues. The DNA of the CDR3 is TGTGCCAGCAGCCCGTTTGGGGGGCTAAACACTGAAGCTTTCTTT. Residues: CASSPFGGLNTEAFF.

Ten or more counts support this clonotype. The rearrangement links TRBV28 to TRBJ1-6; weak D call: TRBD1 (6 bases). This CDR3 region has 14 residues. Germline V lookup: CDR1 MDHEN, CDR2 SYDVKM. V was shortened by 5 bases and J by 8 bases, with 13 bases between the two germline ends. The CDR3: CASSPGHKDSPLHF. CDR3 in DNA: TGTGCCAGCAGTCCGGGACATAAAGATTCACCCCTCCACTTT.

Comments on this clonotype: This may arise from a read error, as a much more abundant clone is one base away. The chain couples TRBV20-1 to TRBJ2-7, with 7 bases that match TRBD1. The CDR3 runs to 14 residues. Germline V CDR1 and CDR2: DFQATT, SNEGSKA (reference sequence). J was trimmed by 6 bases and V by 2 bases; bases with no gene match: 10. In nucleotides, the CDR3 is TGCAGTGCTAGATCCTCCCGCAACAGGGGCGAGCAGTACTTC. Amino acids: CSARSSRNRGEQYF.

This clonotype was seen ten or more times. DNA for the CDR3: TGTGCCAGCAGCAAAAATTCCGGGACAGGGCGACTTCGGGAGACCCAGTACTTC. As protein: CASSKNSGTGRLRETQYF. V usage is TRBV11-2 and J usage is TRBJ2-5; the match to TRBD1 covers 9 bases. This CDR3 spans 18 amino acids. V lost 5 bases to trimming and J lost 5 bases; unmatched junction nucleotides: 18. From germline, CDR1 is SGHAT and CDR2 FQNNGV.